The 2 T cell receptor beta chains listed next were all sequenced from one sample in a study of OX40 agonist ivuxolimab in advanced cancers. Measured with immunoSEQ multiplex PCR; TCRdb has only the in-frame clones, and not every one. The repertoire includes some 43,000 clones, around nine tenths of them detected once, and 9% to 12% sits in the top ten. Sample: CD4+ or CD8+ T cells sorted from blood, taken in a trial of the OX40 agonist ivuxolimab. The origin of the receptors is an adult with an advanced solid tumor such as melanoma, head and neck, liver or kidney cancer.

This sequence joins TRBV7-8 and TRBJ1-3, with 7 nucleotides matching TRBD1. The CDR3 totals 15 residues. CDR1 and CDR2 from the germline V gene are SGHVS and FQNEAQ. The J segment lost 0 bases and the V segment lost 5 bases, leaving 4 bases of the junction unmatched. The CDR3 protein is CASSQWTGSGNTIYF. Written as DNA, the CDR3 is TGTGCCAGCAGCCAGTGGACAGGCTCTGGAAACACCATATATTTT. Supplemented by reference TRBV7-8 and TRBJ1-3, the full variable domain reads GAGVSQSPRYKVAKRGQDVALRCDPISGHVSLFWYQQALGQGPEFLTYFQNEAQLDKSGLPSDRFFAERPEGSVSTLKIQRTQQEDSAVYLCASSQWTGSGNTIYFGEGSWLTVV.

Comment on this clone: One end of the junction does not line up with germline, which may come from a read error. The chain joins TRBV29-1 to TRBJ2-2, with D unclear. The CDR3 consists of 15 residues. Germline lookup yields CDR1 SQVTM and CDR2 ANQGSEA. CDR3 in amino acids: CSVEVPVGNPGELFF. CDR3 nucleotide sequence: TGCAGCGTTGAAGTCCCCGTAGGGAACCCCGGGGAGCTGTTTTTT.